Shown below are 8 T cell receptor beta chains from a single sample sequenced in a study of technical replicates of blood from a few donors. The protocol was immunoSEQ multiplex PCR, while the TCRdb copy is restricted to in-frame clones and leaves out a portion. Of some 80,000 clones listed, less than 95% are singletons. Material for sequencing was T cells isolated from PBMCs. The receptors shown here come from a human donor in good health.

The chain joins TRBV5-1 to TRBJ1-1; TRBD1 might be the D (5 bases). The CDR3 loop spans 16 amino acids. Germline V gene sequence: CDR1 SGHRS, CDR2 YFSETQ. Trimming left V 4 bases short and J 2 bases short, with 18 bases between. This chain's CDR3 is CASSPTGRQTNTEAFF. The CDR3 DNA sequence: TGCGCCAGCAGCCCGACCGGTAGACAGACCAACACTGAAGCTTTCTTT.

CDR3 loop: CASSFPGQGLNEQFF. The CDR3 DNA reads as TGTGCCAGCAGCTTTCCGGGACAGGGCTTAAATGAGCAGTTCTTC. The genes are TRBV28 and TRBJ2-1, with 9 nucleotides matching TRBD1. This CDR3 has 15 residues. J lost 7 bases, V lost 6 bases, and 10 bases had no gene match. The germline gives CDR1 MDHEN, CDR2 SYDVKM.

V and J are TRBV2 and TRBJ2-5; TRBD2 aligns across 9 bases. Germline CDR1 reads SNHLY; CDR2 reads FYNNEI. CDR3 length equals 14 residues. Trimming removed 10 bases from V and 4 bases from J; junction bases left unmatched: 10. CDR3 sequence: CATGVKREVETQYF. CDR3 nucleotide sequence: TGTGCCACAGGGGTAAAGCGGGAGGTAGAGACCCAGTACTTC.

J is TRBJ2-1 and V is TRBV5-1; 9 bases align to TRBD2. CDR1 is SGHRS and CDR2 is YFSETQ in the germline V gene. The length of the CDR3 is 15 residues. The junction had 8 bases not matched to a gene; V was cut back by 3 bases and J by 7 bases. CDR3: CASSSGGTSSNEQFF. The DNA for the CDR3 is TGCGCCAGCAGCTCTGGTGGGACTAGCTCGAATGAGCAGTTCTTC.

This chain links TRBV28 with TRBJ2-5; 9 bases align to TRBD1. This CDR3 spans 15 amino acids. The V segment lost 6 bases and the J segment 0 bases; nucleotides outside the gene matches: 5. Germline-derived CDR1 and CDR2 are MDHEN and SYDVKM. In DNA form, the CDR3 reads TGTGCCAGCAGAGGCTGGGACAGGGACCAAGAGACCCAGTACTTC. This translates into CASRGWDRDQETQYF.

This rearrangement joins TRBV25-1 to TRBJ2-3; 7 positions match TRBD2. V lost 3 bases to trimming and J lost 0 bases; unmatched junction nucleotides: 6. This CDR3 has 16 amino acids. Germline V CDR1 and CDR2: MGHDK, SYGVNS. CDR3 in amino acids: CASSELAVSSTDTQYF. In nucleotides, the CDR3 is TGTGCCAGCAGTGAGCTAGCGGTTTCTAGCACAGATACGCAGTATTTT. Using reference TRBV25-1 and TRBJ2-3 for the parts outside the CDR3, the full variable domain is EADIYQTPRYLVIGTGKKITLECSQTMGHDKMYWYQQDPGMELHLIHYSYGVNSTEKGDLSSESTVSRIRTEHFPLTLESARPSHTSQYLCASSELAVSSTDTQYFGPGTRLTVL.

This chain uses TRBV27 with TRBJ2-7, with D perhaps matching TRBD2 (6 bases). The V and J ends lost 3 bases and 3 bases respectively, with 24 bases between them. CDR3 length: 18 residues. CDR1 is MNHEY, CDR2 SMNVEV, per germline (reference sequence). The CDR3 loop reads CASSLGGLYLPTNYEQYF. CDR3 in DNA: TGTGCCAGCAGTTTGGGGGGACTGTACCTCCCAACCAACTACGAGCAGTACTTC.

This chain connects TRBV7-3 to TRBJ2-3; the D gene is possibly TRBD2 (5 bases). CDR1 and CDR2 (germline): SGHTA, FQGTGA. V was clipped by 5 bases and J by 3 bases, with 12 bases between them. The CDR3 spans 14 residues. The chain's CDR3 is CASSPGIRTDTQYF. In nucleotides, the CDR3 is TGTGCCAGCAGCCCGGGGATCAGGACAGATACGCAGTATTTT. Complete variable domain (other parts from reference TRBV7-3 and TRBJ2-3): GAGVSQTPSNKVTEKGKYVELRCDPISGHTALYWYRQSLGQGPEFLIYFQGTGAADDSGLPNDRFFAVRPEGSVSTLKIQRTERGDSAVYLCASSPGIRTDTQYFGPGTRLTVL.